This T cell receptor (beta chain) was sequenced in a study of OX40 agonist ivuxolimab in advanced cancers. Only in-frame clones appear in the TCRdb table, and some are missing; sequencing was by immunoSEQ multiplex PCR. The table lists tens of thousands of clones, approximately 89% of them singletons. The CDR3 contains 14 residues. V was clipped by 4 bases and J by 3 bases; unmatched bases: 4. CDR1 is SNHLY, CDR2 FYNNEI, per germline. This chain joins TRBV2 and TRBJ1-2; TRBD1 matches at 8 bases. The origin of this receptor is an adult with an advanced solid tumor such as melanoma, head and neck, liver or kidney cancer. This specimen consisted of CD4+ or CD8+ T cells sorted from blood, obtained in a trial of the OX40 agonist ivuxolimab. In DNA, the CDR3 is TGTGCCAGCAGTGTGGGGACAGGAGACTATGGCTACACCTTC. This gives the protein CASSVGTGDYGYTF.